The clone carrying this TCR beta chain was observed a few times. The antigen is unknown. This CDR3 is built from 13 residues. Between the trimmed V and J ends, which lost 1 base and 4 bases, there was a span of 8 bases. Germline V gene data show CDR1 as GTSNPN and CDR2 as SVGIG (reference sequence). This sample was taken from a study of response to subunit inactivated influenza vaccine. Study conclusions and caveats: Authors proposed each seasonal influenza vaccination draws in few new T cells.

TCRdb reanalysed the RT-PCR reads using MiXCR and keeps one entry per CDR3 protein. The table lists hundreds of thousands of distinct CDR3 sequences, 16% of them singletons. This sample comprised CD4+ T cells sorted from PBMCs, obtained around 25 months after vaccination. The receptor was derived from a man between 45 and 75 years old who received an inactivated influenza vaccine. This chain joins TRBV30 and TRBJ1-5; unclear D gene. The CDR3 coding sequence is TGTGCCTGGAGTGCGTCCGGGAATCAGCCCCAGCATTTT. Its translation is CAWSASGNQPQHF. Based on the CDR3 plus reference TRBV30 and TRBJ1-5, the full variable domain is SQTIHQWPATLVQPVGSPLSLECTVEGTSNPNLYWYRQAAGRGLQLLFYSVGIGQISSEVPQNLSASRPQDRQFILSSKKLLLSDSGFYLCAWSASGNQPQHFGDGTRLSIL.